The 31 T cell receptor beta chains in this list originate from one sample, sequenced in a study of preoperative IRX-2 immunotherapy in early breast cancer. Measured with immunoSEQ multiplex PCR; TCRdb has only the in-frame clones, and not every one. The sample holds 15,000 to 25,000 clones, 85% seen once. The treatment was: preoperative locoregional IRX-2 cytokine immunotherapy. This material consisted of lymph node tissue, taken after IRX-2 immunotherapy. The receptors were sampled from a human donor with breast cancer.

The rearrangement joins TRBV5-1 to TRBJ2-2; 7 positions match TRBD2. V was clipped by 1 base and J by 2 bases; unmatched bases: 8. The CDR3 is 17 residues long. Germline assignment: CDR1 SGHRS and CDR2 YFSETQ. CDR3 bases: TGCGCCAGCAGCTTGAAGGCCAGCGGGGCAAACACCGGGGAGCTGTTTTTT. This encodes CASSLKASGANTGELFF.

This clone was found a few times. V and J are TRBV28 and TRBJ2-2, with unresolved D. This CDR3 comprises 13 residues. V dropped 5 bases and J dropped 1 base, with 5 bases sitting between them. Germline-derived CDR1 and CDR2 are MDHEN and SYDVKM. For the CDR3, the DNA is TGTGCCAGCAGTACGGTGAACACCGGGGAGCTGTTTTTT. Residues: CASSTVNTGELFF.

This chain links TRBV6-8 with TRBJ2-7; TRBD1 is a possible D gene (6 bases). The V end lost 7 bases, the J end lost 4 bases, and 17 bases lay between the germline ends. This CDR3 has 14 amino acids. Germline CDR1 MNHGY, CDR2 SAAAGT. Here the CDR3 DNA reads TGTGCCAGCACCAACGGACAGAGCGGTTACGAGCAGTACTTC. This encodes CASTNGQSGYEQYF.

The CDR3 protein is CASTTGGGYTF. CDR3 in DNA: TGTGCCAGTACCACAGGGGGCGGCTACACCTTC. This chain links TRBV19 with TRBJ1-2, with 9 bases matching TRBD1. Per germline, CDR1 LNHDA and CDR2 SQIVND (reference sequence). CDR3 length: 11 residues. V lost 7 bases and J lost 8; bases outside the gene matches: 2.

The CDR3 DNA reads TGTGCCAGTGCTAGTTGGGGAAACGGGGATGAGCAGTTCTTC. This translates into CASASWGNGDEQFF. The chain recombines TRBV19 with TRBJ2-1; maybe TRBD2 (5 bases). The germline V and J ends were trimmed by 8 bases and 8 bases, with 19 bases remaining between them. Germline V gene lookup returns CDR1 LNHDA and CDR2 SQIVND (reference sequence). This CDR3 has 14 amino acids.

Note on this clone: The junction and the germline gene differ at one end; a read error may be behind it. The DNA includes a base that is either unread or ambiguous, and X takes the place of its residue. The chain employs TRBV11-3 and TRBJ1-5; D gene unclear. CDR1 and CDR2 (germline): SGHNT, YENEEA. This CDR3 has 15 residues. CDR3 bases: TGTGCCAGCAGCTTAGAACCCGCCACGAATCRGCCCCAGCATTTT. Protein sequence: CASSLEPATNXPQHF.

The chain combines TRBV10-3 with TRBJ2-1; a possible D gene is TRBD2 (5 bases). Trimming took 11 bases from V and 4 from J, leaving 18 bases between them. Germline V gene data show CDR1 as ENHRY and CDR2 as SYGVKD. The CDR3 is made up of 14 amino acids. The CDR3 bases are TGTGCCGCCGGGGAAACAGAGTATTACAATGAGCAGTTCTTC. Translation gives CAAGETEYYNEQFF.

This clone was recorded only once. The chain is built from TRBV18 and TRBJ1-2; 7 bases align to TRBD1. After removal of 0 bases from V and 0 bases from J, the junction contained 4 bases not matched to a gene. The germline CDR1 and CDR2 sequences are KGHSH and LQKENI. The length of the CDR3 is 16 residues. The CDR3 DNA reads TGTGCCAGCTCACCACCGCAGGGGGTTTCTAACTATGGCTACACCTTC. Protein: CASSPPQGVSNYGYTF.

This clone was counted only a few times. The V and J genes are TRBV19 and TRBJ2-1; D not certain. V was pared by 5 bases and J by 2 bases, with 7 bases between. Germline lookup yields CDR1 LNHDA and CDR2 SQIVND (reference sequence). The CDR3 loop spans 13 amino acids. DNA of the CDR3: TGTGCCAGTAGTGCGACAACCTACAATGAGCAGTTCTTC. Translating it yields CASSATTYNEQFF.

This clone occurred once. V and J are TRBV6-8 and TRBJ1-2; maybe TRBD1 (6 bases). Trimming shortened V by 2 bases and J by 3 bases, and 19 bases separated the two germline ends. The CDR3 runs to 17 residues. Germline CDR1 MNHGY, CDR2 SAAAGT. The CDR3 loop is CASSYGSGVMSDYGYTF. The DNA of the CDR3 is TGTGCCAGCAGTTACGGGTCAGGGGTGATGAGCGACTATGGCTACACCTTC.

This chain uses TRBV23-1 with TRBJ2-1; TRBD1 matches at 9 bases. TRBV23-1 has ORF status, its function being uncertain. Trimming at V came to 6 bases and at J to 8 bases, leaving 11 bases not matched to a gene. The CDR3 length is 15 residues. The DNA for the CDR3 is TGCGCCAGCAGCCAAGGACAGGGGATGGGCTATGAGCAGTTCTTC. It yields the protein CASSQGQGMGYEQFF.

The CDR3 sequence: CASSPQGIGYTF. The CDR3 nucleotides are TGTGCCAGTAGTCCTCAGGGAATTGGCTACACCTTC. The chain is built from TRBV19 and TRBJ1-2; D is possibly TRBD1 (5 bases). The CDR3 spans 12 residues. Germline CDR1 reads LNHDA; CDR2 reads SQIVND (reference sequence). Trimming took 5 bases from V and 7 from J, leaving 11 bases between them.

This clone was detected a few times. V and J are TRBV6-8 and TRBJ2-1, with D possibly matching TRBD2 (6 bases). CDR3 size: 14 residues. CDR1 is MNHGY, CDR2 SAAAGT, per germline. The germline V and J ends were trimmed by 6 bases and 0 bases, with 9 bases remaining between them. The CDR3 spells CASRGGASYNEQFF. The CDR3 DNA follows: TGTGCCAGCAGAGGAGGGGCCTCCTACAATGAGCAGTTCTTC.

The chain has TRBV7-6 and TRBJ2-1, with TRBD2 as a possible D gene (7 bases). Germline values: CDR1 SGHVS, CDR2 FNYEAQ. The CDR3 consists of 15 residues. V was clipped by 3 bases and J by 8 bases, with 17 bases between them. CDR3 sequence reads: CASSLAARGAYEQFF. In DNA, the CDR3 is TGTGCCAGCAGCTTGGCCGCCCGGGGGGCCTATGAGCAGTTCTTC.

The chain has TRBV18 and TRBJ2-7, with D possibly TRBD1 on 6 matching bases. The CDR3 has 15 residues. The V gene lost 5 bases and the J gene lost 2 bases, with 16 bases spanning the gap. Germline CDR1 is KGHSH and CDR2 is LQKENI. CDR3 loop: CASSGRQVLTYEQYF. Written as DNA, the CDR3 is TGTGCCAGCTCAGGACGACAGGTATTAACCTACGAGCAGTACTTC.

The V gene is TRBV22-1, the J gene TRBJ1-1; the DNA was not compared with TRBD1, the D call given in the table. TRBV22-1 has pseudogene status. The CDR3 sequence is 14 residues long. The CDR3 reads CASSADRAAAEAFF. CDR3 DNA sequence: TGTGCCAGCAGTGCCGACAGGGCCGCCGCTGAAGCTTTCTTT.

This sequence joins TRBV6-8 and TRBJ2-1, with TRBD2 matching over 12 bases. The V and J ends lost 6 bases and 4 bases, in that order; junction bases with no gene match: 4. CDR1 and CDR2 (germline): MNHGY, SAAAGT. The CDR3 runs 15 residues. The CDR3 loop is CASSASGRGYNEQFF. CDR3 bases: TGTGCCAGCAGCGCTAGCGGGAGGGGATACAATGAGCAGTTCTTC.

This sequence joins TRBV23-1 and TRBJ1-3; D gene ambiguous. Being an ORF, TRBV23-1 has a function that is uncertain. This CDR3 is 15 amino acids long. The ends were cut back, 6 bases at V and 4 bases at J, with 16 bases in the middle. CDR3 nucleotides: TGCGCCAGCAGCCAAGCCGCTAGTAGCGGAAACACCATATATTTT. Encoded protein: CASSQAASSGNTIYF.

In DNA, the CDR3 is TGTGCCAGCAGCCCTCCCAGCGGGAGTTACGAGCAGTACTTC. Translation gives CASSPPSGSYEQYF. This chain connects TRBV11-1 to TRBJ2-7; 8 bases fit TRBD2. CDR3 length: 14 residues. The junction had 7 bases not matched to a gene; V was cut back by 5 bases and J by 4 bases. Germline CDR1 is SGHAT and CDR2 is FQDESV (reference sequence). Variable domain in full (rest from reference TRBV11-1 and TRBJ2-7): EAEVAQSPRYKITEKSQAVAFWCDPISGHATLYWYRQILGQGPELLVQFQDESVVDDSQLPKDRFSAERLKGVDSTLKIQPAELGDSAMYLCASSPPSGSYEQYFGPGTRLTVT.

The chain recombines TRBV14 with TRBJ2-1; TRBD2 matches 9 bases. Trimming took 0 bases from V and 10 from J; bases not matched to a gene: 1. Germline V gene sequence: CDR1 SGHDN, CDR2 FVKESK. The CDR3 loop spans 13 amino acids. The chain's CDR3 is CASSQELAGEQFF. In DNA, the CDR3 is TGTGCCAGCAGCCAAGAGCTAGCGGGGGAGCAGTTCTTC.

The rearrangement links TRBV19 to TRBJ2-7; D gene ambiguous. Trimming cost V 4 bases and J 3 bases, with 4 bases left between them. The CDR3 has 11 amino acids. Germline values: CDR1 LNHDA, CDR2 SQIVND (reference sequence). The CDR3 spells CASSTLYEQYF. The CDR3 DNA sequence: TGTGCCAGTAGTACCCTCTACGAGCAGTACTTC.

CDR3 in amino acids: CATSRVGEGAGNTIYF. Written as DNA, the CDR3 is TGTGCCACCAGCAGAGTAGGTGAGGGAGCTGGAAACACCATATATTTT. The chain couples TRBV15 to TRBJ1-3; D remains ambiguous. V was shortened by 1 base and J by 2 bases, with 12 bases between the two germline ends. This CDR3 is built from 16 residues. Germline V CDR1 and CDR2: LNHNV, YYDKDF (reference sequence).

The rearrangement joins TRBV6-8 to TRBJ2-5; TRBD2 agrees at 10 bases. The ends lost 0 bases at V and 3 bases at J; junction bases unmatched: 4. Per the germline V gene, CDR1 is MNHGY and CDR2 is SAAAGT. The CDR3 is made up of 16 amino acids. CDR3: CASSYSGAGGKETQYF. The CDR3 region has the DNA TGTGCCAGCAGTTACTCAGGAGCGGGGGGGAAAGAGACCCAGTACTTC.

CDR3 coding DNA: TGTGCCAGCTCGTGGCAGATCACAGATACGCAGTATTTT. Translated, it gives CASSWQITDTQYF. This chain uses TRBV6-8 with TRBJ2-3, with D unresolved. Germline V gene data show CDR1 as MNHGY and CDR2 as SAAAGT. The germline V and J ends were trimmed by 8 bases and 2 bases, with 11 bases remaining between them. This CDR3 region has 13 residues.

In DNA form, the CDR3 reads TGTGCCTGGAGTTTGGGGGGGTTTTCACCCCTCCACTTT. Amino acid sequence: CAWSLGGFSPLHF. The genes are TRBV30 and TRBJ1-6; the D gene is possibly TRBD1 (5 bases). Germline V gives CDR1 GTSNPN, CDR2 SVGIG (reference sequence). The V end lost 2 bases, the J end lost 9 bases, and 11 bases lay between the germline ends. The CDR3 length is 13 residues.

The chain is built from TRBV19 and TRBJ2-7; D is undetermined. The V gene's germline CDR1 is LNHDA and CDR2 SQIVND (reference sequence). This CDR3 region has 14 residues. V was pared by 3 bases and J by 0 bases, with 9 bases between. CDR3 DNA: TGTGCCAGTAGTATGGGCCAGGTCTCCTACGAGCAGTACTTC. This sequence encodes CASSMGQVSYEQYF.

Only one count was recorded for this clone. The rearrangement joins TRBV30 to TRBJ1-1; D unclear. V was trimmed by 3 bases and J by 0 bases, leaving 14 bases between them. Germline loops: CDR1 GTSNPN, CDR2 SVGIG (reference sequence). The CDR3 totals 15 residues. CDR3 DNA: TGTGCCTGGAGGGCTACGTGGGCCCTGAACACTGAAGCTTTCTTT. It codes for CAWRATWALNTEAFF.

This clone was detected only once. The V call is TRBV5-1, the J call TRBJ2-1; D possibly corresponds to TRBD1 (6 bases). The V gene's germline CDR1 is SGHRS and CDR2 YFSETQ. V was pared by 4 bases and J by 5 bases, with 16 bases between. CDR3 size: 15 residues. Written as DNA, the CDR3 is TGCGCCAGCAGCCTCCTACAGGGACCAAACAATGAGCAGTTCTTC. Protein product: CASSLLQGPNNEQFF.

The V gene is TRBV4-1, the J gene TRBJ2-5; TRBD1 might be the D (6 bases). CDR3 length equals 16 residues. CDR1 is MGHRA, CDR2 YSYEKL, per germline. The ends were cut back, 0 bases at V and 4 bases at J, with 15 bases in the middle. CDR3 loop: CASSQEGAGEGETQYF. The CDR3 nucleotides read TGCGCCAGCAGCCAAGAGGGGGCAGGGGAAGGAGAGACCCAGTACTTC.

This clone was picked up a small number of times. The chain combines TRBV9 with TRBJ1-1, with D hard to call. V was clipped by 5 bases and J by 2 bases, with 13 bases between them. CDR1 is SGDLS, CDR2 YYNGEE, per germline. The CDR3 has 14 amino acids. The CDR3 nucleotides are TGTGCCAGCAGTGAAAACAGTTATAACACTGAAGCTTTCTTT. Protein product: CASSENSYNTEAFF.

This clone was recorded only once. The chain couples TRBV4-1 to TRBJ1-2; D unclear. There are 15 residues in the CDR3. Trimming shortened V by 1 base and J by 0 bases, and 9 bases separated the two germline ends. The germline V gene encodes CDR1 MGHRA and CDR2 YSYEKL. The CDR3 coding sequence is TGCGCCAGCAGCCAAGTGGGCAGAGCTAACTATGGCTACACCTTC. Its translation: CASSQVGRANYGYTF.